The present T cell receptor (beta chain) was sequenced within a study of T-cell reconstitution after alpha-beta-depleted transplantation in children. Preparation of the TCRbeta library used unique molecular identifiers. TCRdb reprocessed the PCR reads via MiXCR and lists one record per CDR3 protein. Here the sample spans about 980,000 distinct CDR3 sequences, about 26% being singletons. This clonotype was detected only a few times. The target antigen is unknown. Study observations and caveats: The main origin of T-cell counts and diversity one year after transplant was newly produced T cells. Several hundred graft clones that had expanded were reportedly the source of alpha-beta T cells about two months after transplant.

The CDR3 has 13 residues. V dropped 8 bases and J dropped 5 bases, with 15 bases sitting between them. Sequences were derived from PBMCs, mostly from graft donor cells, sampled 360 days after TCRalphabeta/CD19-depleted stem cell transplant. The chain employs TRBV12-3 or TRBV12-4 and TRBJ2-5; TRBD1 might be the D (6 bases). The TCR originated in a boy less than two years old who had a stem cell transplant for SCID, so the T cells may come from the graft donor. CDR3 region: CASGQMAKETQYF. The CDR3 bases are TGTGCCAGCGGACAGATGGCAAAGGAGACCCAGTACTTC.